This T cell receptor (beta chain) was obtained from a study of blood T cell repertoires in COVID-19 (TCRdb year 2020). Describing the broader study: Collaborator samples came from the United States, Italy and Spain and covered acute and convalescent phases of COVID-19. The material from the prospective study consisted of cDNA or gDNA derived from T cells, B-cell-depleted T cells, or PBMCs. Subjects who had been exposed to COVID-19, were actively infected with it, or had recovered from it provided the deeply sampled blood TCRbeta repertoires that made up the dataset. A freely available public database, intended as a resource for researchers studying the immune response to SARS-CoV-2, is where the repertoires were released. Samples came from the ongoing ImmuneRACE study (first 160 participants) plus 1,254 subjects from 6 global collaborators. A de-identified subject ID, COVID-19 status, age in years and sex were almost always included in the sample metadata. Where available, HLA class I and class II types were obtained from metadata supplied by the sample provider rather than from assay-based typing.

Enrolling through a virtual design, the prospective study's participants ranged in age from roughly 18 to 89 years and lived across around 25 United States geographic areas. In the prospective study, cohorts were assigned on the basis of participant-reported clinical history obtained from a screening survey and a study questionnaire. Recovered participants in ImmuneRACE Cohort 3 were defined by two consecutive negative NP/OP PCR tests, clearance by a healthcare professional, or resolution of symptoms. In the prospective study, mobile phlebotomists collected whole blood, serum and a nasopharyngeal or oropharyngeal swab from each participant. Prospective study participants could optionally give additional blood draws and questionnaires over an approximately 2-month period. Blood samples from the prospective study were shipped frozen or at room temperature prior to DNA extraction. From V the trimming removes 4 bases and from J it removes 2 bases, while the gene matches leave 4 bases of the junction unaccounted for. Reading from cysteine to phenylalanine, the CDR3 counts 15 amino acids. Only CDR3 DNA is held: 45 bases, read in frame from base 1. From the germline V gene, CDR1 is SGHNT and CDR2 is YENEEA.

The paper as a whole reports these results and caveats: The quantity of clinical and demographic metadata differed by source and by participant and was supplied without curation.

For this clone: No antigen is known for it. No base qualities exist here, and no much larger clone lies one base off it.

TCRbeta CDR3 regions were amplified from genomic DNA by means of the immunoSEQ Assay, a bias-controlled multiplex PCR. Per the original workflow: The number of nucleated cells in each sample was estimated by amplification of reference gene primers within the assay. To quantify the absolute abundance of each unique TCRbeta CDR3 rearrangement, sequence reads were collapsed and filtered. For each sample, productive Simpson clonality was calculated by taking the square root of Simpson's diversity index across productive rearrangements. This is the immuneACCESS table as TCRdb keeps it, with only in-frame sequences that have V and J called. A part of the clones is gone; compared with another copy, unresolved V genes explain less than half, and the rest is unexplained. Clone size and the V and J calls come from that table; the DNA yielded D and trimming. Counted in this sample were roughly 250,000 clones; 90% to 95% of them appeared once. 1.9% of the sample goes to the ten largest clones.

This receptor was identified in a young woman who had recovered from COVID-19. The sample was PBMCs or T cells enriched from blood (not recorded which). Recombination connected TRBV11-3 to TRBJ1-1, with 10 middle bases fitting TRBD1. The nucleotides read TGTGCCAGCAGCTACGGGACAGGGGCTAACACTGAAGCTTTCTTT. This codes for CASSYGTGANTEAFF.